A single sample gave rise to the 25 T cell receptor beta chains below, sequenced in a study of blood T cells in healthy people across ages. Sample-barcoded 5' priming and a J-beta primer mix drove a second PCR of roughly 7 to 11 cycles. One entry per CDR3 protein results from TCRdb running MiXCR on the 5' RACE reads. This table holds 1.5 million to 1.8 million distinct CDR3 sequences, 40% to 45% found once. The sample comprised blood. These receptors were obtained from a woman aged 18 to 35 in good health.

The V and J genes are TRBV12-3 or TRBV12-4 and TRBJ1-1, with unresolved D. The V end was cut by 6 bases, the J end by 1 base, with 6 bases between. The CDR3 consists of 12 residues. Here the CDR3 reads CASSNPNTEAFF. CDR3 DNA sequence: TGTGCCAGCAGCAACCCGAACACTGAAGCTTTCTTT.

This clonotype was found once. This chain uses TRBV6-2 or TRBV6-3 with TRBJ2-3; the D is unclear. Looked up from germline, CDR1 is MNHEY and CDR2 is SVGEGT. With 5 bases removed from V and 2 bases from J, the gap between germline ends came to 17 bases. The CDR3 is 16 residues long. CDR3 bases: TGTGCCAGCAGTCACCCCCGGGCCAGCGACACAGATACGCAGTATTTT. It specifies CASSHPRASDTDTQYF.

This clonotype was found once. Germline and junction disagree at one end, which may indicate a read error. The chain joins TRBV6-2 or TRBV6-3 to TRBJ2-1, with D maybe TRBD2 (6 bases). There are 14 residues in the CDR3. Germline CDR1 is MNHEY and CDR2 is SVGEGT. CDR3 coding DNA: TGTGCCAGCACGACGGGGGACGTCTACAATAAGCAGTTCTTC. Protein: CASTTGDVYNKQFF.

This clonotype was seen a few times. The CDR3 protein is CASSPRTGDVYEQYF. DNA for the CDR3: TGCGCCAGCAGCCCACGGACAGGGGATGTCTACGAGCAGTACTTC. This rearrangement joins TRBV5-1 to TRBJ2-7; TRBD1 matches 9 bases. The germline CDR1 and CDR2 sequences are SGHRS and YFSETQ. J lost 3 bases, V lost 4 bases, and 8 bases had no gene match. CDR3 length: 15 residues.

The gene calls are TRBV9 and TRBJ2-1; the D gene is possibly TRBD1 (5 bases). The V end lost 3 bases, the J end lost 10 bases, and 23 bases lay between the germline ends. CDR1 and CDR2 from the germline V gene are SGDLS and YYNGEE. The CDR3 is 16 amino acids. The CDR3 region has the DNA TGTGCCAGCAGCGCAAACCACAGGAGCTCCACCTACGAGCAGTTCTTC. It specifies CASSANHRSSTYEQFF.

V is TRBV27 and J is TRBJ2-5, with D unresolved. Trimming removed 5 bases at V and 11 bases at J, with 15 bases between. The CDR3 totals 12 residues. The V gene's germline CDR1 is MNHEY and CDR2 SMNVEV (reference sequence). The CDR3 DNA sequence: TGTGCCAGCAGTCGAGAGGTTAATGAGCAGTACTTC. The encoded protein is CASSREVNEQYF.

There are a few counts of this clonotype. The chain uses TRBV4-1 and TRBJ2-7; TRBD1 aligns across 7 bases. Looked up from germline, CDR1 is MGHRA and CDR2 is YSYEKL. The CDR3 length is 15 residues. With V trimmed by 0 bases and J by 3 bases, 5 bases remained unmatched. Here the CDR3 DNA reads TGCGCCAGCAGCCAAGAACCGGCAGGGGGCTACGAGCAGTACTTC. It is translated as CASSQEPAGGYEQYF.

The chain is built from TRBV4-3 and TRBJ1-4, with 11 positions matching TRBD1. Germline lookup yields CDR1 LGHNA and CDR2 YSLEER. The CDR3 length is 19 residues. V shed 1 base, J shed 0 bases, and the junction held 7 bases outside the gene matches. Written as DNA, the CDR3 is TGCGCCAGCAGCCAAGGGGACAGGGGGTTTCCCACAACTAATGAAAAACTGTTTTTT. It is translated as CASSQGDRGFPTTNEKLFF.

This clonotype has a handful of counts. J is TRBJ1-2 and V is TRBV10-3; 8 nucleotides line up with TRBD1. This CDR3 comprises 16 residues. J lost 6 bases, V lost 5 bases, and 14 bases had no gene match. Per germline, CDR1 ENHRY and CDR2 SYGVKD. In nucleotides, the CDR3 is TGTGCCATCAGTATAGGGACAGGAGAAGGTAATCATGGCTACACCTTC. It translates to CAISIGTGEGNHGYTF.

The chain combines TRBV27 with TRBJ2-1, with TRBD2 matching over 9 bases. V trimming: 3 bases; J trimming: 5 bases; junction bases outside the gene matches: 8. This CDR3 region has 16 residues. Germline V gene data show CDR1 as MNHEY and CDR2 as SMNVEV (reference sequence). CDR3 nucleotide sequence: TGTGCCAGCAGTTTGACTAGCGGCTGGTCTCACAATGAGCAGTTCTTC. This translates into CASSLTSGWSHNEQFF.

This sequence joins TRBV29-1 and TRBJ1-2; 8 nucleotides line up with TRBD1. The CDR3 extends over 12 amino acids. J lost 7 bases, V lost 8 bases, and 9 bases had no gene match. CDR1 is SQVTM and CDR2 is ANQGSEA in the germline V gene. The CDR3 spells CSTTDRVGGYTF. The CDR3 DNA reads TGCAGCACAACGGACAGGGTTGGTGGCTACACCTTC.

This clonotype was observed many times. This sequence joins TRBV5-1 and TRBJ2-5, with 8 bases lining up with TRBD2. J lost 4 bases, V lost 2 bases, and 10 bases had no gene match. The CDR3 contains 16 residues. CDR1 is SGHRS and CDR2 is YFSETQ in the germline V gene. The CDR3: CASSFVQRGMTETQYF. Written as DNA, the CDR3 is TGCGCCAGCAGCTTTGTCCAGCGGGGGATGACAGAGACCCAGTACTTC.

V is TRBV28 and J is TRBJ1-4; D is ambiguous. CDR1 is MDHEN and CDR2 is SYDVKM in the germline V gene. The V gene lost 6 bases and the J gene lost 0 bases, with 11 bases spanning the gap. The CDR3 length is 15 residues. In nucleotides, the CDR3 is TGTGCCAGCAGGTCATACTTGGCAACTAATGAAAAACTGTTTTTT. It is translated as CASRSYLATNEKLFF.

This chain uses TRBV10-3 with TRBJ1-2, with D unclear. CDR1 and CDR2 (germline): ENHRY, SYGVKD. CDR3 length: 14 amino acids. Trimming pared 1 base from V and 0 bases from J, leaving 6 bases between. Written as DNA, the CDR3 is TGTGCCATCAGTGAGTGGGGTTCTAACTATGGCTACACCTTC. Amino acid sequence: CAISEWGSNYGYTF.

The chain couples TRBV7-9 to TRBJ1-1; TRBD1 might be the D (6 bases). CDR1 SEHNR and CDR2 FQNEAQ come from the germline V gene (reference sequence). V was trimmed by 5 bases and J by 4 bases, leaving 23 bases between them. CDR3 size: 17 residues. The CDR3 spells CASSPAGTGRVLTEAFF. For the CDR3, the DNA is TGTGCCAGCAGCCCAGCGGGTACAGGGAGGGTGCTCACTGAAGCTTTCTTT.

This clonotype appeared a few times. The rearrangement joins TRBV7-9 to TRBJ2-5; no clear D gene. This CDR3 comprises 15 residues. Trimming shortened V by 3 bases and J by 0 bases, and 11 bases separated the two germline ends. Germline V gene lookup returns CDR1 SEHNR and CDR2 FQNEAQ (reference sequence). CDR3 sequence reads: CASSFGFRYQETQYF. The CDR3 region has the DNA TGTGCCAGCAGCTTTGGGTTTCGTTACCAAGAGACCCAGTACTTC.

V and J are TRBV6-2 or TRBV6-3 and TRBJ2-1, with D hard to call. This CDR3 region has 16 residues. Germline V gene sequence: CDR1 MNHEY, CDR2 SVGEGT. V dropped 0 bases and J dropped 1 base, with 10 bases sitting between them. CDR3 nucleotide sequence: TGTGCCAGCAGTTACTCGCTTCAGAGGTCCTACAATGAGCAGTTCTTC. Translating it yields CASSYSLQRSYNEQFF.

The CDR3 DNA reads as TGCGCCAGCAGCCAAGCCGCCGGGACAGGGGGCGAGAATGAGCAGTACTTC. Translated: CASSQAAGTGGENEQYF. This sequence joins TRBV4-1 and TRBJ2-7; 12 bases agree with TRBD1. The CDR3 is 17 amino acids. The germline gives CDR1 MGHRA, CDR2 YSYEKL. Trimming at V came to 1 base and at J to 7 bases, leaving 11 bases not matched to a gene.

J is TRBJ1-2 and V is TRBV6-6; tentative D call: TRBD1 (6 bases). Per germline, CDR1 MNHNY and CDR2 SVGAGI (reference sequence). The length of the CDR3 is 14 residues. With 5 bases removed from V and 2 bases from J, the gap between germline ends came to 12 bases. The DNA of the CDR3 is TGTGCCAGCAGTGCCGGGACACTGAACTATGGCTACACCTTC. As protein: CASSAGTLNYGYTF.

This clonotype was counted only a few times. CDR3 sequence reads: CASIRGTDTQYF. CDR3 DNA: TGTGCCAGTATACGGGGCACAGATACGCAGTATTTT. The chain couples TRBV2 to TRBJ2-3; D call uncertain. The CDR3 sequence is 12 residues long. CDR1 and CDR2 from the germline V gene are SNHLY and FYNNEI. Trimming took 9 bases from V and 1 from J, leaving 8 bases between them.

This clonotype came up a few times. This chain joins TRBV6-2 or TRBV6-3 and TRBJ2-7; TRBD1 aligns across 8 bases. CDR1 MNHEY and CDR2 SVGEGT come from the germline V gene. The trim removed 4 bases at V and 3 bases at J, leaving 5 bases unmatched. The CDR3 has 14 amino acids. CDR3 in DNA: TGTGCCAGCAGTTGGAGGACAGGGTACTACGAGCAGTACTTC. This translates into CASSWRTGYYEQYF.

V and J are TRBV7-2 and TRBJ1-1, with D possibly being TRBD1 (6 bases). Trimming removed 3 bases at V and 8 bases at J, with 13 bases between. CDR3 length: 13 residues. Germline values: CDR1 SGHTA, CDR2 FQGNSA. The CDR3 DNA reads TGTGCCAGCAGCTTTTCTACAGGGTCCGAAGCTTTCTTT. Translated, it gives CASSFSTGSEAFF.

There are a few counts of this clonotype. V gene TRBV12-3 or TRBV12-4 combines with J gene TRBJ2-7; D not certain. V lost 4 bases and J lost 7, with 23 bases in between. CDR3 size: 16 residues. For the CDR3, the DNA is TGTGCCAGCAGTTCATCGGTGGGGAACAATTTGGGGGAGCAGTACTTC. Residues: CASSSSVGNNLGEQYF.

The rearrangement joins TRBV6-2 or TRBV6-3 to TRBJ2-3, with 11 bases lining up with TRBD2. The CDR3 covers 13 residues. Losses at the gene ends were 6 bases for V and 11 bases for J; bases not matched to a gene: 7. Germline assignment: CDR1 MNHEY and CDR2 SVGEGT. In DNA form, the CDR3 reads TGTGCCAGCAGGAATAGCGGGAGGGACGGGCAGTATTTT. Translating it yields CASRNSGRDGQYF.

The chain combines TRBV9 with TRBJ1-6; the match to TRBD1 covers 7 bases. The CDR3 runs to 16 residues. V gave up 1 base and J gave up 8 bases; unmatched junction bases: 9. CDR1 and CDR2 (germline): SGDLS, YYNGEE. CDR3 DNA: TGTGCCAGCAGCGTATCCTCGGGACAGATTTATTCACCCCTCCACTTT. Translation gives CASSVSSGQIYSPLHF.